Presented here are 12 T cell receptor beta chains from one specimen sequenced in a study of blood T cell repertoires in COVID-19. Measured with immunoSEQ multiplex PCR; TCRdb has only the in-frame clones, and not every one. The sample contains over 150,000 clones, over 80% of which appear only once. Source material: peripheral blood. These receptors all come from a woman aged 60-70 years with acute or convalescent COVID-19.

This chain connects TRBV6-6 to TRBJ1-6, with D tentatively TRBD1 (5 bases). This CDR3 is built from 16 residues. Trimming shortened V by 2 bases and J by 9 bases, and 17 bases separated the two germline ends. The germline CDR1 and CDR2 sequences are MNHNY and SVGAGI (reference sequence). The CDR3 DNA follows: TGTGCCAGCAGTTACCCCGGGAGGGGAGAAGGTTCACCCCTCCACTTT. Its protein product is CASSYPGRGEGSPLHF.

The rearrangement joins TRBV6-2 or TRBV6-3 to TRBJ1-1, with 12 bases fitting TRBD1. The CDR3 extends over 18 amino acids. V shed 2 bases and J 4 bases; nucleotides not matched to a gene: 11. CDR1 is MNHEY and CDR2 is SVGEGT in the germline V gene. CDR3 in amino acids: CASSYPSGTGGVGTEAFF. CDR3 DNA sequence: TGTGCCAGCAGTTACCCCTCCGGGACAGGGGGCGTTGGCACTGAAGCTTTCTTT.

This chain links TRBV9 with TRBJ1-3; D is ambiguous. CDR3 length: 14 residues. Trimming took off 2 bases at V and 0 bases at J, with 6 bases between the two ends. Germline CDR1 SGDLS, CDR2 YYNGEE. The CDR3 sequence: CASSVFSSGNTIYF. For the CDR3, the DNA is TGTGCCAGCAGCGTCTTCAGCTCTGGAAACACCATATATTTT.

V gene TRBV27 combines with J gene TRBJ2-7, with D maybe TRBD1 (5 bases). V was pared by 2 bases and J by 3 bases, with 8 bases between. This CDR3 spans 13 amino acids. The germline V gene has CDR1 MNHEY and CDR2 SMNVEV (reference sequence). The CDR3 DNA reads TGTGCCAGCAGTTTAGCGACAGTCTACGAGCAGTACTTC. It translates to CASSLATVYEQYF.

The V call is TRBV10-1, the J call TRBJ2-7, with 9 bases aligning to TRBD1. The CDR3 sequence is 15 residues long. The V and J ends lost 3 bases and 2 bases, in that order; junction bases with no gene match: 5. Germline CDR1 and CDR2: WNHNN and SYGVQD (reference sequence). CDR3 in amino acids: CASSDTGGSTYEQYF. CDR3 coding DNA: TGCGCCAGCAGTGACACAGGGGGCTCGACCTACGAGCAGTACTTC.

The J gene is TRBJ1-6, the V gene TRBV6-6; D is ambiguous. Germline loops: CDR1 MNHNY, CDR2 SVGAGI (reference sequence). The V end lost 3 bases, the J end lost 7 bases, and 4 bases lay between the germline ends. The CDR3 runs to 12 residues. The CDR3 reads CASSYSNSPLHF. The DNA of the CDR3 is TGTGCCAGCAGTTATAGCAATTCACCCCTCCACTTT.

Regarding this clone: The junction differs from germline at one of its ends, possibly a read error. CDR3 DNA sequence: TGTGCTAGCAGCTCGGACAGGGGAGGAGAGACCCAGTACTTC. Its translation: CASSSDRGGETQYF. The V gene is TRBV7-7, the J gene TRBJ2-5; 9 nucleotides align to TRBD1. CDR3 length: 14 residues. Germline CDR1 is SSHAT and CDR2 is FNYEAQ (reference sequence).

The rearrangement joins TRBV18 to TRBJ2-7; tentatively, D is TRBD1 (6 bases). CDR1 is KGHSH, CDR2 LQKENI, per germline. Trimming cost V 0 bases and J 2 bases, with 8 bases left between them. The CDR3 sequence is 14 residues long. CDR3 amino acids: CASSPPDRTYEQYF. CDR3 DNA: TGTGCCAGCTCACCACCAGACAGGACCTACGAGCAGTACTTC.

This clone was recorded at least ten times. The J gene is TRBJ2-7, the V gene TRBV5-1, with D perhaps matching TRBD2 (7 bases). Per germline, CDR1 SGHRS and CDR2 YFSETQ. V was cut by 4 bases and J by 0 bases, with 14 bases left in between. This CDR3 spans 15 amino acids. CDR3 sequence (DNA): TGCGCCAGCAGCCCTCTAGCGGACAGCTCCTACGAGCAGTACTTC. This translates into CASSPLADSSYEQYF.

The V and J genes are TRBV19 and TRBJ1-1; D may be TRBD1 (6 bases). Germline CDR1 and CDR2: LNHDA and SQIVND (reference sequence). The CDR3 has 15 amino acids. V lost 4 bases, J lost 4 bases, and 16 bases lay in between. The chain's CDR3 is CASSTGQLVATEAFF. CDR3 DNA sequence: TGTGCCAGTAGTACCGGACAGTTGGTGGCCACTGAAGCTTTCTTT.

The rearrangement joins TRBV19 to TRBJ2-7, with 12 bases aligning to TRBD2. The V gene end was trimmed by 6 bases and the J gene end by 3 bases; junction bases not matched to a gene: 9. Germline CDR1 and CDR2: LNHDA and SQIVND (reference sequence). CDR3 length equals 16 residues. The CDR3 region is CASSRLLAGGRYEQYF. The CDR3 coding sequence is TGTGCCAGTAGCAGACTACTAGCGGGGGGCCGCTACGAGCAGTACTTC.

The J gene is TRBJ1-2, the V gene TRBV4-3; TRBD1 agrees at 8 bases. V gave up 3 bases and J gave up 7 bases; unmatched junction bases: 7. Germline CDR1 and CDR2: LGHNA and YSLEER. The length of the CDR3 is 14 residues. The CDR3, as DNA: TGCGCCAGCAGCCACGCGGACAGGGCAGGTGGCTACACCTTC. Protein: CASSHADRAGGYTF.